What follows describes a single T cell receptor beta chain. This CDR3 has 14 amino acids. Trimming cost V 4 bases and J 8 bases; bases outside gene matches: 11. CDR1 and CDR2 (germline): SGHRS, YFSETQ. In the authors' methods: Reference gene primers were amplified, and this amplification served to estimate nucleated cell counts. Using immunoSEQ multiplex PCR, the repertoire was profiled, and TCRdb retains in-frame clones only, with some absent. V, J and clone size reflect that table, while D and trimming were determined from the DNA. Of approximately 70,000 clones in the sample, about 90% were seen once. This entry is derived from a study of blood T cell repertoires in COVID-19. About the study: Sample material is recorded as cDNA or gDNA derived from T cells, B-cell-depleted T cells, or PBMCs.

The TCR sequence derives from a woman in her forties or fifties with COVID-19, enrolled during active disease. The source material was peripheral blood. V usage is TRBV5-1 and J usage is TRBJ1-1; 7 bases match TRBD1. CDR3 sequence (DNA): TGCGCCAGCAGCCGGGACAGACCTCCAGCAGAAGCTTTCTTT. Its protein is CASSRDRPPAEAFF.